These 19 T cell receptor beta chains share one sample of origin, sequenced in a study of T cell repertoires in cytomegalovirus infection. TCRdb reanalysed the reads using MiXCR and keeps one entry per CDR3 protein. This sample has about 24,000 distinct CDR3 sequences, with 22% found just once. Their antigens are not known. Source: CD8+ T cells from cultured PBMCs, taken from culture after CMV antigen stimulation. Receptor source: a human donor in good health (CMV status not recorded). Some clones in this sample may be carry-over from other donors' samples.

The count of this clonotype is one. The chain employs TRBV7-6 and TRBJ1-1, with D unclear. This CDR3 is 12 amino acids long. With 1 base removed from V and 2 bases from J, the gap between germline ends came to 2 bases. Germline CDR1 reads SGHVS; CDR2 reads FNYEAQ. CDR3 in amino acids: CASSLENTEAFF. The CDR3 nucleotides are TGTGCCAGCAGCTTAGAAAACACTGAAGCTTTCTTT.

The chain combines TRBV6-1 with TRBJ2-7; a possible D gene is TRBD2 (6 bases). V was clipped by 1 base and J by 0 bases, with 10 bases between them. Germline V gene lookup returns CDR1 MNHNS and CDR2 SASEGT. The CDR3 contains 15 residues. CDR3 bases: TGTGCCAGCAGTGAAGGCACTAGCTCCTCCTACGAGCAGTACTTC. This sequence encodes CASSEGTSSSYEQYF.

This clonotype was seen at least ten times. The CDR3 DNA reads as TGTGCCATCAGGCACACTAGCGGCCCACGGTCCTACGAGCAGTACTTC. It is translated as CAIRHTSGPRSYEQYF. J is TRBJ2-7 and V is TRBV10-3; TRBD2 matches 8 bases. The CDR3 has 16 residues. V lost 6 bases and J lost 1; bases outside the gene matches: 11. CDR1 is ENHRY and CDR2 is SYGVKD in the germline V gene.

This clonotype was detected a few times. The chain has TRBV2 and TRBJ1-1; no clear D gene. V lost 1 base to trimming and J lost 0 bases, with 9 bases between them. The CDR3 sequence is 15 residues long. Germline CDR1 is SNHLY and CDR2 is FYNNEI. The CDR3 sequence: CASSEGAVMNTEAFF. In nucleotides, the CDR3 is TGTGCCAGCAGTGAAGGGGCGGTCATGAACACTGAAGCTTTCTTT.

This clonotype was counted many times. This CDR3 is CASSRGQLQETQYF. For the CDR3, the DNA is TGTGCCAGCAGCCGCGGACAGCTACAAGAGACCCAGTACTTC. The chain couples TRBV7-8 to TRBJ2-5; TRBD1 might be the D (6 bases). The CDR3 extends over 14 amino acids. V shed 5 bases and J shed 2 bases, with 12 bases lying between them. The germline gives CDR1 SGHVS, CDR2 FQNEAQ.

V is TRBV20-1 and J is TRBJ2-1; tentatively, D is TRBD2 (6 bases). This CDR3 spans 15 amino acids. V lost 2 bases and J 9 bases, leaving 20 bases between the germline ends. Looked up from germline, CDR1 is DFQATT and CDR2 is SNEGSKA (reference sequence). CDR3 bases: TGCAGTGCTAGAAGGGGTTTTGGGGGGTACGGTGAGCAGTTCTTC. Encoded protein: CSARRGFGGYGEQFF.

In its sample, this clonotype was seen a few times. The chain employs TRBV6-1 and TRBJ2-1, with 8 bases matching TRBD2. The germline V gene encodes CDR1 MNHNS and CDR2 SASEGT. CDR3 length: 15 residues. The V gene end was trimmed by 4 bases and the J gene end by 6 bases; junction bases not matched to a gene: 8. The CDR3 loop is CASSAVLAAPNEQFF. CDR3 bases: TGTGCCAGCAGTGCGGTACTAGCGGCGCCCAATGAGCAGTTCTTC.

The genes are TRBV27 and TRBJ2-5; possible D gene TRBD1, 5 bases. Germline V lookup: CDR1 MNHEY, CDR2 SMNVEV (reference sequence). With 2 bases removed from V and 2 bases from J, the gap between germline ends came to 15 bases. The CDR3 consists of 16 residues. The CDR3 loop reads CASSLDKWGLQETQYF. The CDR3 region has the DNA TGTGCCAGCAGTTTAGACAAATGGGGCCTTCAAGAGACCCAGTACTTC.

This clonotype occurred many times. V usage is TRBV15 and J usage is TRBJ2-7; TRBD1 aligns across 11 bases. V lost 8 bases and J lost 4; bases outside the gene matches: 7. This CDR3 has 14 residues. Germline CDR1 is LNHNV and CDR2 is YYDKDF (reference sequence). CDR3 loop: CATARDRGEYEQYF. CDR3 DNA: TGTGCCACCGCACGGGACAGGGGGGAATACGAGCAGTACTTC.

This clonotype has a handful of counts. The J gene is TRBJ1-6, the V gene TRBV6-5; D ambiguous. V shed 0 bases and J shed 2 bases, with 2 bases lying between them. The V gene's germline CDR1 is MNHEY and CDR2 SVGAGI. This CDR3 contains 14 residues. This CDR3 is CASSYSTYNSPLHF. CDR3 coding DNA: TGTGCCAGCAGTTACTCAACCTATAATTCACCCCTCCACTTT.

This clonotype appeared a few times. The chain carries TRBV6-6 and TRBJ1-1; D remains unclear. Trimming took off 6 bases at V and 0 bases at J, with 11 bases between the two ends. CDR3 size: 14 residues. Germline loops: CDR1 MNHNY, CDR2 SVGAGI (reference sequence). CDR3 coding DNA: TGTGCCAGCAGCTCCAGCGCATTGAACACTGAAGCTTTCTTT. Protein sequence: CASSSSALNTEAFF.

This clonotype was counted between two and nine times. This chain uses TRBV28 with TRBJ2-3; 10 bases line up with TRBD2. Germline-derived CDR1 and CDR2 are MDHEN and SYDVKM. There are 16 residues in the CDR3. With 3 bases clipped from V and 5 bases from J, the junction kept 8 bases outside the gene matches. For the CDR3, the DNA is TGTGCCAGCAGTTTTAGCGGGGGGCTCATTGGAGATACGCAGTATTTT. Its translation is CASSFSGGLIGDTQYF.

The chain joins TRBV9 to TRBJ1-1; 10 positions agree with TRBD1. This CDR3 contains 16 residues. CDR1 is SGDLS and CDR2 is YYNGEE in the germline V gene. Trimming took 4 bases from V and 0 from J; bases not matched to a gene: 6. The DNA of the CDR3 is TGTGCCAGCAGCCACGGACAGGGGGGATTGAACACTGAAGCTTTCTTT. Amino acid sequence: CASSHGQGGLNTEAFF.

This chain joins TRBV7-9 and TRBJ1-3; D gene uncertain. CDR1 and CDR2 (germline): SEHNR, FQNEAQ (reference sequence). This CDR3 contains 15 residues. Deletions cut 2 bases from V and 0 bases from J, with 8 bases between. CDR3 nucleotides: TGTGCCAGCAGCTTAAGGCCCTACTCTGGAAACACCATATATTTT. The encoded protein is CASSLRPYSGNTIYF.

The sample holds many counts of this clonotype. The gene calls are TRBV7-2 and TRBJ2-5, with 8 bases aligning to TRBD1. The CDR3 sequence is 14 residues long. V was clipped by 1 base and J by 7 bases; unmatched bases: 5. The germline CDR1 and CDR2 sequences are SGHTA and FQGNSA. The CDR3 protein is CASSLGTGFGTQYF. The CDR3 DNA reads as TGTGCCAGCAGCTTAGGGACAGGGTTTGGGACCCAGTACTTC. The full variable domain, its missing parts supplied by reference TRBV7-2 and TRBJ2-5, is GAGVSQSPSNKVTEKGKDVELRCDPISGHTALYWYRQSLGQGLEFLIYFQGNSAPDKSGLPSDRFSAERTGGSVSTLTIQRTQQEDSAVYLCASSLGTGFGTQYFGPGTRLLVL.

The chain joins TRBV4-2 to TRBJ2-5; TRBD1 aligns across 10 bases. Germline lookup yields CDR1 LGHNA and CDR2 YNFKEQ. V lost 4 bases, J lost 5 bases, and 10 bases stayed unmatched. CDR3 length: 16 amino acids. CDR3 sequence: CASSRGRDRGMETQYF. CDR3 nucleotide sequence: TGTGCCAGCAGCCGAGGCCGGGACAGGGGTATGGAGACCCAGTACTTC.

This clonotype was observed a single time. V and J are TRBV25-1 and TRBJ2-2; 7 nucleotides agree with TRBD1. Germline CDR1 reads MGHDK; CDR2 reads SYGVNS. J gave up 4 bases and V 2 bases, and 4 bases lay outside the gene matches. CDR3 length: 15 amino acids. CDR3 coding DNA: TGTGCCAGCAGTGAAGCTACAGGGGTCACCGGGGAGCTGTTTTTT. Its protein is CASSEATGVTGELFF.

The rearrangement uses TRBV6-2 or TRBV6-3 and TRBJ1-5, with 7 bases that match TRBD1. After removal of 6 bases from V and 5 bases from J, the junction contained 19 bases not matched to a gene. The CDR3 contains 18 residues. From germline, CDR1 is MNHEY and CDR2 SVGEGT. The CDR3 DNA follows: TGTGCCAGCAGCCCCTTGGAGACAGGGATGAATTATGATCAGCCCCAGCATTTT. It specifies CASSPLETGMNYDQPQHF.

The genes are TRBV3-1 and TRBJ1-1; weak D call: TRBD1 (6 bases). The length of the CDR3 is 16 residues. The V end was cut by 2 bases, the J end by 0 bases, with 13 bases between. Germline V lookup: CDR1 LGHDT, CDR2 YNNKEL (reference sequence). The CDR3: CASSQSRGIMNTEAFF. The DNA for the CDR3 is TGTGCCAGCAGCCAATCCAGGGGAATAATGAACACTGAAGCTTTCTTT.